This T cell receptor (beta chain) was found in a study of T cell clonotyping in hematopoietic cell transplantation. V was shortened by 4 bases and J by 0 bases, with 9 bases between the two germline ends. Germline V gene lookup returns CDR1 SGHTA and CDR2 FQGTGA. This CDR3 comprises 15 residues. Concerning this clone: Its antigen is as yet unknown.

TCRdb's table, derived via immunoSEQ multiplex PCR, lists solely in-frame clones and lacks some. The table shows some 5,600 clones, with approximately 88% occurring only once. Study-wide findings and caveats: Broader posttransplant TCR repertoire diversity was predicted by graft donor and pretransplant recipient Inverse Simpson Index values.

Sequencing used peripheral blood mononuclear cells, obtained 100 days after allogeneic stem cell transplant. The sequence was collected from a male patient aged 40-50 years who had an allogeneic stem cell transplant from an unrelated donor, so the T cells may come from the graft donor. Some clones in this sample may be carry-over from other donors' samples. The chain combines TRBV7-3 with TRBJ2-2; D unresolved. The CDR3 sequence is CASSWASPNTGELFF. The CDR3 bases are TGTGCCAGCAGCTGGGCGTCCCCGAACACCGGGGAGCTGTTTTTT.